This T cell receptor (beta chain) is drawn from a study of blood T cell repertoires in COVID-19. Here immunoSEQ multiplex PCR was the method, and the copy in TCRdb shows in-frame clones only, minus some. The sample records approximately 440,000 clones, about nine tenths being singletons. CDR3 length equals 14 residues. The V segment lost 2 bases and the J segment 8 bases; nucleotides outside the gene matches: 6. CDR1 and CDR2 from the germline V gene are MDHEN and SYDVKM. The age range of participants was about 18 to 95 years, with residence in about two dozen US areas. The TCR comes from a young woman who had recovered from COVID-19. The sequenced sample was PBMCs or T cells enriched from blood (not recorded which). The rearrangement links TRBV28 to TRBJ1-2; 9 positions match TRBD1. The CDR3 sequence is CASSLPEDRGGYTF. The CDR3 bases are TGTGCCAGCAGTTTACCCGAGGACAGGGGCGGCTACACCTTC.